The rows below give T cell receptor beta chains drawn from one sample of a study of siplizumab effects on memory and regulatory T cells. Antigens for these TCRs are unknown. Profiled with immunoSEQ multiplex PCR; TCRdb holds only in-frame clones, not every one. Here the sample spans 4,000 to 5,000 clones, 40% to 60% being singletons. Sequencing was done on a sample of CFSE-low (dividing) CD4+ T cells sorted from an allogeneic mixed lymphocyte reaction. These TCRs come from a human donor in good health; the cells came from an allogeneic mixed lymphocyte reaction. Some clones in this sample may be carry-over from other donors' samples. Each CDR3 is given with its conserved first and last residue. The order of the fields is J gene, clone size, D gene, V gene, CDR3 DNA, CDR3 protein. D genes are given only for firm matches. Rows may omit the clone size; those that give it use once, few, many or a size class.

TRBJ1-2 | once | TRBD1 | TRBV7-3 | TGTGCCAGCAGCTTAGACAGGGTTGGCTACACCTTC | CASSLDRVGYTF
TRBJ2-3 | few | NA | TRBV7-6 | TGTGCCAGCAGCCCCGAGGCCAGAATACCCACAGATACGCAGTATTTT | CASSPEARIPTDTQYF
TRBJ2-2 | NA | NA | TRBV11-2 | TGTGCCAGCAGCTTAACCGGGGCTTCCGGGGAGCTGTTTTTT | CASSLTGASGELFF
TRBJ1-5 | NA | NA | TRBV7-9 | TGTGCCAGCAGCTTAGAACCCCCAGGGAGCAATCAGCCCCAGCATTTT | CASSLEPPGSNQPQHF
TRBJ2-7 | NA | NA | TRBV7-9 | TGTGCCAGCAGCCAGTCCCGCGAGCAGTACTTC | CASSQSREQYF
TRBJ2-5 | NA | NA | TRBV5-4 | TGTGCCAGCAGCCTGGGCCAGATGCAAGAGACCCAGTACTTC | CASSLGQMQETQYF
TRBJ2-5 | NA | NA | TRBV29-1 | TGCAGCGTTGTTGGAGTTGGGGAGACCCAGTACTTC | CSVVGVGETQYF
TRBJ2-1 | few | TRBD2 | TRBV7-8 | TGTGCCAGCAGCCCCCCAGGACTAGCGGGGGCCTACAATGAGCAGTTCTTC | CASSPPGLAGAYNEQFF
TRBJ2-7 | few | NA | TRBV7-9 | TGTGCCAGCAGCTTCGGGTATGGCGAGCAGTACTTC | CASSFGYGEQYF
TRBJ2-5 | NA | NA | TRBV21-1 | TGTGCCAGCAGCAAAAGGGGGACAGGGAAAGAGACCCAGTACTTC | CASSKRGTGKETQYF
TRBJ2-3 | NA | TRBD2 | TRBV7-2 | TGTGCCAGCAGCTTAGCGGACGGGGGGGCGTTTACGCAGTATTTT | CASSLADGGAFTQYF
TRBJ2-1 | few | NA | TRBV6-1 | TGTGCCAGCAGGACGGAGTATGTAGCCTACAATGAGCAGTTCTTC | CASRTEYVAYNEQFF
TRBJ1-5 | NA | NA | TRBV6-1 | TGTGCCAGCAGTGAGGGTCTGTTACAGCCCCAGCATTTT | CASSEGLLQPQHF
TRBJ2-7 | few | TRBD2 | TRBV9 | TGTGCCAGCAGCGGGGGACTAGCGGGAGGGATTGATTACGAGCAGTACTTC | CASSGGLAGGIDYEQYF
TRBJ2-2 | NA | NA | TRBV27 | TGTGCCAGCAGTTTATCAGGGGTCGCCGGGGAGCTGTTTTTT | CASSLSGVAGELFF
TRBJ2-1 | NA | TRBD2 | TRBV12-5 | TGTGCTGGTGGTCACAGCGGGAGAATGGCCTACAATGAGCAGTTCTTC | CAGGHSGRMAYNEQFF
TRBJ1-1 | few | NA | TRBV5-4 | TGTGCCAGCAGCCGCTCGTCGGGTCCTACTGAAGCTTTCTTT | CASSRSSGPTEAFF
TRBJ1-1 | NA | NA | TRBV10-1 | TGCGCCAGCATTCCCTGCTTGGCGGGGAAGAACAGTGAAGCTTTCTTT | CASIPCLAGKNSEAFF
TRBJ2-2 | few | TRBD2 | TRBV6-5 | TGTGCCAGCAAGGGACTAGTATGGACCGGGGAGCTGTTTTTT | CASKGLVWTGELFF
TRBJ1-3 | few | NA | TRBV19 | TGTGCCAGTAGTATGAGGTCGGCCTACTCTGGAAACACCATATATTTT | CASSMRSAYSGNTIYF
TRBJ2-5 | NA | NA | TRBV11-3 | TGTGCCAGCAGCTTAGTCGGGGTGGGGACCCAGTACTTC | CASSLVGVGTQYF
TRBJ1-6 | few | NA | TRBV9 | TGTGCCAGCAGCGTAGGACAGGCGGCACCCCTCCACTTT | CASSVGQAAPLHF
TRBJ2-6 | few | NA | TRBV5-1 | TGCGCCAGCAGCTTGATGGTAGGCTCTGGGGCCAACGTCCTGACTTTC | CASSLMVGSGANVLTF
TRBJ1-2 | few | TRBD1 | TRBV28 | TGTGCCAGCAGTTCCGGACAGGGATTGGCCTATGGCTACACCTTC | CASSSGQGLAYGYTF
TRBJ1-1 | NA | NA | TRBV10-3 | TGTGCCATCAGTGAGATGGGCAGCGAAGCTTTCTTT | CAISEMGSEAFF
TRBJ2-4 | NA | NA | TRBV27 | TGTGCCAGCCCGAGGGGAGGCCAAAACATTCAGTACTTC | CASPRGGQNIQYF
TRBJ1-6 | NA | NA | TRBV6-6 | TGTGCCAGCAGTTACGGTGTCGTTAATTCACCCCTCCACTTT | CASSYGVVNSPLHF
TRBJ1-1 | NA | TRBD1 | TRBV6-5 | TGTGCCAGCAGCAGGGGGCAGAGTCACACTGAAGCTTTCTTT | CASSRGQSHTEAFF
TRBJ2-7 | NA | TRBD1 | TRBV6-5 | TGTGCCAGCAGTTTGGGGACAGGGGCTTACGAGCAGTACTTC | CASSLGTGAYEQYF
TRBJ2-5 | few | NA | TRBV4-2 | TGTGCCAGCAGCCAAGGAATCTACACAGGGGAGACCCAGTACTTC | CASSQGIYTGETQYF
TRBJ2-1 | medium-sized | TRBD2 | TRBV2 | TGTGCCAGCAGCGCTAGCGGGGAGTGGAATGAGCAGTTCTTC | CASSASGEWNEQFF
TRBJ2-1 | NA | NA | TRBV15 | TGTGCCACCAGCAGAGTAGGCAGGGGAGGCCACAATGAGCAGTTCTTC | CATSRVGRGGHNEQFF
TRBJ2-7 | large | NA | TRBV7-2 | TGTGCCAGCAGCTCGGCCGTACAGGGTCACTACTCCTACGAGCAGTACTTC | CASSSAVQGHYSYEQYF
TRBJ2-1 | once | NA | TRBV6-6 | TGTGCCAGCAGGACCTCATTTGGTGAGCAGTTCTTC | CASRTSFGEQFF
TRBJ1-2 | few | NA | TRBV28 | TGTGCCAGCAGCACCGGGGCCACTAACTATGGCTACACCTTC | CASSTGATNYGYTF
TRBJ1-2 | few | NA | TRBV7-9 | TGTGCCAGCAGCTTCCGGGACGCCGGCGGCTACACCTTC | CASSFRDAGGYTF
TRBJ2-1 | NA | NA | TRBV7-9 | TGTGCCAGCAGCTTATACGAAGGCAATGAGCAGTTCTTC | CASSLYEGNEQFF
TRBJ2-7 | NA | TRBD1 | TRBV25-1 | TGTGCCACCGAGGCGGGACAGGGGGATTACGAGCAGTACTTC | CATEAGQGDYEQYF
TRBJ2-6 | NA | NA | TRBV10-3 | TGTGCCATCAGGGCCTTCTCTGGGGCCAACGTCCTGACTTTC | CAIRAFSGANVLTF
TRBJ2-2 | few | TRBD1 | TRBV6-4 | TGTGCCAGCGGACAGGGGGCGAACACCGGGGAGCTGTTTTTT | CASGQGANTGELFF
TRBJ2-7 | NA | TRBD2 | TRBV5-1 | TGCGCCGGCAGCTTAGCGGGAGCGAGGGCAGACGAGCAGTACTTC | CAGSLAGARADEQYF
TRBJ2-1 | few | NA | TRBV9 | TGTGCCAGCAGCTTACGACTGGACTCCTACAATGAGCAGTTCTTC | CASSLRLDSYNEQFF
TRBJ2-7 | NA | NA | TRBV10-3 | TGTGCCATCAGTGAGCCTGGACAGAAACTTAAAGACGAGCAGTACTTC | CAISEPGQKLKDEQYF
TRBJ2-2 | NA | TRBD2 | TRBV5-1 | TGCGCCAGCAGCTCGACTAGCGGGAGGACTAACACCGGGGAGCTGTTTTTT | CASSSTSGRTNTGELFF
TRBJ1-4 | NA | NA | TRBV2 | TGTGCCAGCAGTTACGGGACGAATGAAAAACTGTTTTTT | CASSYGTNEKLFF
TRBJ1-2 | NA | NA | TRBV6-1 | TGTGCCAGCAGAACAGGGTCGAGGGACTATGGCTACACCTTC | CASRTGSRDYGYTF
TRBJ1-1 | NA | TRBD1 | TRBV10-3 | TGTGCCATCAGTGCCACAGGGGAGGACACTGAAGCTTTCTTT | CAISATGEDTEAFF
TRBJ1-5 | once | NA | TRBV5-6 | TGTGCCAGCAGCTCGGCGCTGGGTCTCCGGGAGCCCCAGCATTTT | CASSSALGLREPQHF
TRBJ1-2 | few | NA | TRBV5-5 | TGTGCCAGCAGCTTGGGGGTACACTATGGCTACACCTTC | CASSLGVHYGYTF
TRBJ1-2 | NA | NA | TRBV19 | TGTGCCAGTAGTCAACCAGGACCAAACTATGGCTACACCTTC | CASSQPGPNYGYTF
TRBJ2-5 | NA | NA | TRBV7-8 | TGTGCCCTGACCCTTCTGGGACCTGAAGAGACCCAGTACTTC | CALTLLGPEETQYF
TRBJ1-4 | NA | TRBD1 | TRBV16 | TGTGCCAGTCGGACAGGGCTTTCAACTAATGAAAAACTGTTTTTT | CASRTGLSTNEKLFF
TRBJ2-7 | NA | TRBD2 | TRBV18 | TGTGCCAGCTCCCCTCCCGGGAGGGCCTACGAGCAGTACTTC | CASSPPGRAYEQYF
TRBJ1-1 | NA | TRBD1 | TRBV4-1 | TGCGCCAGCAGCCAAGAGGCAGGGGGAGCTTTCTTT | CASSQEAGGAFF
TRBJ2-3 | few | NA | TRBV10-3 | TGTGCCATCAGGTCGGGACTCCTACTGAATACGCAGTATTTT | CAIRSGLLLNTQYF
TRBJ1-2 | NA | NA | TRBV25-1 | TGTGCCAGCAGTGAATACCCGTATGGCTACACCTTC | CASSEYPYGYTF
TRBJ1-3 | NA | TRBD1 | TRBV6-5 | TGTGCCAGCAGTTACGGGACAGGGGCTGGAAACACCATATATTTT | CASSYGTGAGNTIYF
TRBJ2-1 | NA | TRBD2 | TRBV11-2 | TGTGCCAGCAGCCCAAGACTAGCGGGATCCTACAATGAGCAGTTCTTC | CASSPRLAGSYNEQFF
TRBJ2-3 | NA | TRBD2 | TRBV5-1 | TGCGCCAGCAGCTTGAGCGGGAGGGCCGTGGGCACAGATACGCAGTATTTT | CASSLSGRAVGTDTQYF